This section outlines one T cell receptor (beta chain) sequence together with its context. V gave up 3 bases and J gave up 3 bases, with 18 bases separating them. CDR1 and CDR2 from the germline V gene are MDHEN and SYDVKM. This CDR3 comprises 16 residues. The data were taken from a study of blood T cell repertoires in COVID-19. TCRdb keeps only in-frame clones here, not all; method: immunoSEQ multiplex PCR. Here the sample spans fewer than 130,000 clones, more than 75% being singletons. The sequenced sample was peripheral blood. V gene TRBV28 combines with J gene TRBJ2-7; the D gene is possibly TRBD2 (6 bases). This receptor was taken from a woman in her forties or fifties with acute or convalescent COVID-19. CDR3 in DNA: TGTGCCAGCAGTTTGCTGGGCGGGGAGGTCTTCTACGAGCAGTACTTC. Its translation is CASSLLGGEVFYEQYF.